This entry lists 27 T cell receptor beta chains sequenced from one sample in a study of blood T cell repertoires in COVID-19. The assay was immunoSEQ multiplex PCR, and TCRdb's table has in-frame clones only and misses some. This sample carries 200,000 or so clones, roughly 81% of them seen once, and the ten largest clones take 9.5% to 15%. Sequencing used peripheral blood. Receptors were obtained from a woman older than 75 with COVID-19, enrolled during active disease.

This chain connects TRBV9 to TRBJ2-1; 12 bases match TRBD2. Germline CDR1 SGDLS, CDR2 YYNGEE. There are 15 residues in the CDR3. After removal of 3 bases from V and 6 bases from J, the junction contained 4 bases not matched to a gene. CDR3: CASSASGGEFNEQFF. CDR3 bases: TGTGCCAGCAGCGCTAGCGGGGGGGAATTCAATGAGCAGTTCTTC.

This clone showed up just once. The V gene is TRBV11-3, the J gene TRBJ1-3; 7 bases fit TRBD1. The ends lost 5 bases at V and 0 bases at J; junction bases unmatched: 7. Germline CDR1 and CDR2: SGHNT and YENEEA. CDR3 length equals 16 residues. CDR3 nucleotides: TGTGCCAGCAGCCAGGGGGGAGGTCCCTCTGGAAACACCATATATTTT. Protein sequence: CASSQGGGPSGNTIYF.

The chain links TRBV9 to TRBJ2-1; TRBD2 matches at 7 bases. V trimming: 4 bases; J trimming: 4 bases; junction bases outside the gene matches: 8. CDR3 length equals 15 residues. CDR1 is SGDLS, CDR2 YYNGEE, per germline. CDR3 residues: CASSLWGGKYNEQFF. The CDR3 coding sequence is TGTGCCAGCAGCCTTTGGGGAGGGAAATACAATGAGCAGTTCTTC.

V usage is TRBV2 and J usage is TRBJ1-2, with a weak D call TRBD1 (5 bases). The CDR3 has 12 amino acids. V was pared by 3 bases and J by 7 bases, with 9 bases between. The germline V gene encodes CDR1 SNHLY and CDR2 FYNNEI. The CDR3 reads CASSEVQGGYTF. The CDR3, as DNA: TGTGCCAGCAGTGAGGTTCAGGGTGGCTACACCTTC. Full variable domain (missing parts from reference TRBV2 and TRBJ1-2): EPEVTQTPSHQVTQMGQEVILRCVPISNHLYFYWYRQILGQKVEFLVSFYNNEISEKSEIFDDQFSVERPDGSNFTLKIRSTKLEDSAMYFCASSEVQGGYTFGSGTRLTVV.

The rearrangement uses TRBV27 and TRBJ2-7, with 7 bases fitting TRBD1. Germline-derived CDR1 and CDR2 are MNHEY and SMNVEV (reference sequence). This CDR3 has 17 residues. V shed 5 bases and J 3 bases; nucleotides not matched to a gene: 16. The CDR3 is CASSRTGGNTLFYEQYF. The CDR3 DNA is TGTGCCAGCAGTCGGACAGGTGGCAATACCCTATTCTACGAGCAGTACTTC.

This rearrangement joins TRBV27 to TRBJ1-6, with D perhaps matching TRBD1 (6 bases). CDR3 size: 14 residues. The V end lost 2 bases, the J end lost 8 bases, and 10 bases lay between the germline ends. CDR1 and CDR2 from the germline V gene are MNHEY and SMNVEV (reference sequence). The CDR3 DNA is TGTGCCAGCAGTTTAGGGCAGGGGTATTCACCCCTCCACTTT. This codes for CASSLGQGYSPLHF.

The chain employs TRBV19 and TRBJ1-4, with TRBD1 matching 9 bases. The trim removed 5 bases at V and 6 bases at J, leaving 7 bases unmatched. This CDR3 is 15 amino acids long. CDR1 is LNHDA, CDR2 SQIVND, per germline (reference sequence). This chain's CDR3 is CASSSLQGADEKLFF. The CDR3 bases are TGTGCCAGTAGTTCCCTACAGGGGGCCGATGAAAAACTGTTTTTT.

V gene TRBV4-2 combines with J gene TRBJ2-6; D might be TRBD1 (6 bases). Trimming left V 4 bases short and J 8 bases short, with 15 bases between. The CDR3 has 15 residues. Germline CDR1 is LGHNA and CDR2 is YNFKEQ. In nucleotides, the CDR3 is TGTGCCAGCAGCCCTGACCTTAGGGGGACCAACGTCCTGACTTTC. This codes for CASSPDLRGTNVLTF.

This chain joins TRBV2 and TRBJ1-2, with D possibly TRBD1 on 5 matching bases. CDR3 length: 13 amino acids. V was cut by 8 bases and J by 0 bases, with 10 bases left in between. Germline assignment: CDR1 SNHLY and CDR2 FYNNEI. The CDR3 here is CASLDMTNYGYTF. CDR3 in DNA: TGTGCCAGCCTGGACATGACTAACTATGGCTACACCTTC.

This sequence joins TRBV24-1 and TRBJ2-3; TRBD2 agrees at 8 bases. The V and J ends lost 7 bases and 5 bases, in that order; junction bases with no gene match: 1. CDR1 and CDR2 from the germline V gene are KGHDR and SFDVKD. The CDR3 is 12 amino acids. CDR3: CATSLAGDTQYF. In DNA form, the CDR3 reads TGTGCCACCAGCCTAGCGGGAGATACGCAGTATTTT.

The chain recombines TRBV18 with TRBJ2-7; D possibly corresponds to TRBD2 (6 bases). The CDR3 is 16 residues long. Germline V CDR1 and CDR2: KGHSH, LQKENI. Deletions cut 0 bases from V and 0 bases from J, with 12 bases between. CDR3 residues: CASSPPTGGASYEQYF. The CDR3 DNA follows: TGTGCCAGCTCACCACCGACCGGGGGAGCCTCCTACGAGCAGTACTTC.

The chain joins TRBV4-2 to TRBJ1-1, with a tentative D call TRBD1 (5 bases). Germline lookup yields CDR1 LGHNA and CDR2 YNFKEQ. V lost 0 bases and J 1 base, leaving 12 bases between the germline ends. The CDR3 runs 16 residues. The CDR3 sequence is CASSQDRVMENTEAFF. CDR3 nucleotide sequence: TGTGCCAGCAGCCAAGACAGGGTCATGGAGAACACTGAAGCTTTCTTT.

This chain's CDR3 is CASSYSLGSWAFF. The CDR3 DNA is TGTGCCAGCAGTTACTCGCTGGGGAGTTGGGCTTTCTTT. V usage is TRBV6-5 and J usage is TRBJ1-1; D unresolved. With 0 bases removed from V and 11 bases from J, the gap between germline ends came to 13 bases. Looked up from germline, CDR1 is MNHEY and CDR2 is SVGAGI. CDR3 length: 13 residues.

J is TRBJ1-3 and V is TRBV11-2, with a tentative D call TRBD1 (5 bases). Germline V gene sequence: CDR1 SGHAT, CDR2 FQNNGV. CDR3 size: 15 residues. V was cut by 6 bases and J by 2 bases, with 14 bases left in between. For the CDR3, the DNA is TGTGCCAGCAGGTCTACAGGTCGAGCTGGAAACACCATATATTTT. Translation gives CASRSTGRAGNTIYF.

This clone was counted once. The chain has TRBV7-2 and TRBJ2-1; tentative D call: TRBD2 (6 bases). Trimming shortened V by 5 bases and J by 8 bases, and 16 bases separated the two germline ends. From germline, CDR1 is SGHTA and CDR2 FQGNSA. This CDR3 has 14 residues. The CDR3 DNA sequence: TGTGCCAGCAGCCCAGGTCCCGGGGAGGATGAGCAGTTCTTC. It yields the protein CASSPGPGEDEQFF. Full variable domain (missing parts from reference TRBV7-2 and TRBJ2-1): GAGVSQSPSNKVTEKGKDVELRCDPISGHTALYWYRQSLGQGLEFLIYFQGNSAPDKSGLPSDRFSAERTGGSVSTLTIQRTQQEDSAVYLCASSPGPGEDEQFFGPGTRLTVL.

CDR3 in DNA: TGTGCCAGCAGCCTCCCGGGACTAGCGGGACAAGATACGCAGTATTTT. Protein: CASSLPGLAGQDTQYF. The chain couples TRBV14 to TRBJ2-3, with 13 bases fitting TRBD2. The CDR3 loop spans 16 amino acids. V lost 4 bases, J lost 5 bases, and 6 bases stayed unmatched. Germline V gene lookup returns CDR1 SGHDN and CDR2 FVKESK.

V and J are TRBV5-1 and TRBJ2-7, with 9 positions matching TRBD1. J gave up 5 bases and V 0 bases, and 6 bases lay outside the gene matches. Germline V gene sequence: CDR1 SGHRS, CDR2 YFSETQ. CDR3 size: 15 residues. The CDR3 protein is CASSLGDREPHEQYF. As DNA, the CDR3 is TGCGCCAGCAGCTTGGGGGACAGGGAACCCCACGAGCAGTACTTC.

V and J are TRBV6-5 and TRBJ1-2; no reliable D call. CDR1 MNHEY and CDR2 SVGAGI come from the germline V gene. The CDR3 has 13 amino acids. V gave up 2 bases and J gave up 3 bases, with 7 bases separating them. DNA for the CDR3: TGTGCCAGCAGTTACGTGGCTCACTATGGCTACACCTTC. It codes for CASSYVAHYGYTF.

The chain uses TRBV19 and TRBJ1-3; no definite D call. The CDR3 sequence is 16 residues long. The ends were cut back, 3 bases at V and 4 bases at J, with 16 bases in the middle. Germline V gene data show CDR1 as LNHDA and CDR2 as SQIVND (reference sequence). The CDR3 sequence is CASSIHRPFFGNTIYF. The CDR3, as DNA: TGTGCCAGTAGTATTCACAGACCCTTCTTCGGAAACACCATATATTTT.

The rearrangement uses TRBV30 and TRBJ1-2, with 7 bases matching TRBD1. V shed 0 bases, J shed 1 base, and the junction held 2 bases outside the gene matches. Germline CDR1 is GTSNPN and CDR2 is SVGIG (reference sequence). CDR3 length equals 14 residues. DNA of the CDR3: TGTGCCTGGAGTGTACAGGGGTTTAACTATGGCTACACCTTC. Translated, it gives CAWSVQGFNYGYTF.

V gene TRBV7-2 combines with J gene TRBJ2-1, with 14 bases fitting TRBD2. CDR1 is SGHTA, CDR2 FQGNSA, per germline. V lost 1 base and J lost 9; bases outside the gene matches: 5. CDR3 length: 16 residues. The chain's CDR3 is CASSLGGLAGGTEQFF. CDR3 bases: TGTGCCAGCAGCTTAGGCGGACTAGCGGGGGGCACTGAGCAGTTCTTC.

The genes are TRBV2 and TRBJ1-1; TRBD1 aligns across 8 bases. V trimming: 6 bases; J trimming: 3 bases; junction bases outside the gene matches: 3. Germline assignment: CDR1 SNHLY and CDR2 FYNNEI. This CDR3 region has 13 residues. The CDR3 protein is CASRTGGYTEAFF. CDR3 in DNA: TGTGCCAGCAGAACAGGGGGGTACACTGAAGCTTTCTTT.

The genes are TRBV4-2 and TRBJ2-1; 10 nucleotides agree with TRBD1. The CDR3 is 14 residues long. Germline lookup yields CDR1 LGHNA and CDR2 YNFKEQ. With 4 bases clipped from V and 16 bases from J, the junction kept 13 bases outside the gene matches. The CDR3 loop is CASSPTGGGIRVFF. The DNA of the CDR3 is TGTGCCAGCAGCCCGACAGGGGGCGGTATTAGGGTATTCTTC.

The chain is built from TRBV5-5 and TRBJ2-3; no clear D gene. Trimming removed 0 bases from V and 1 base from J, with 12 bases in between. CDR1 is SGHKS, CDR2 YYEKEE, per germline (reference sequence). The CDR3 is made up of 16 amino acids. This chain's CDR3 is CASSLAAPSGTDTQYF. The CDR3, as DNA: TGTGCCAGCAGCTTGGCCGCTCCTTCGGGCACAGATACGCAGTATTTT.

This clone appeared a single time. The chain couples TRBV6-1 to TRBJ2-3; TRBD2 might be the D (5 bases). V dropped 3 bases and J dropped 8 bases, with 18 bases sitting between them. The CDR3 loop spans 15 amino acids. Germline CDR1 MNHNS, CDR2 SASEGT. The CDR3 sequence: CASSERPAAAGTQYF. The CDR3, as DNA: TGTGCCAGCAGTGAGAGGCCCGCAGCGGCCGGTACGCAGTATTTT.

This clone was seen a handful of times. The V gene is TRBV2, the J gene TRBJ2-7; D ambiguous. This CDR3 comprises 11 residues. The V end was cut by 3 bases, the J end by 4 bases, with 4 bases between. Germline lookup yields CDR1 SNHLY and CDR2 FYNNEI. In DNA, the CDR3 is TGTGCCAGCAGTGATCAGTACGAGCAGTACTTC. It codes for CASSDQYEQYF.

The genes are TRBV27 and TRBJ2-1; 10 nucleotides align to TRBD2. Unmatched junction bases numbered 5, after V lost 2 bases and J lost 4 bases. The CDR3 covers 16 residues. Germline-derived CDR1 and CDR2 are MNHEY and SMNVEV (reference sequence). CDR3 DNA: TGTGCCAGCAGTTTAAGGCCTAGCGGGGGTTACAATGAGCAGTTCTTC. This gives the protein CASSLRPSGGYNEQFF.